These 27 T cell receptor beta chains were sequenced from one sample in a study of shared clonotypes between healthy human individuals. Clones were read by immunoSEQ multiplex PCR, and TCRdb kept only the in-frame ones, dropping some. The sample has under 600,000 clones, roughly 98% seen once. CD45RO-negative cells were positively selected for CCR7, leaving out terminally differentiated effector memory CD45RA+ cells. Material: naive CD8+ T cells sorted from blood. Source of these receptors: a man aged 30 to 39 in good health.

V and J are TRBV28 and TRBJ1-5; unclear D gene. This CDR3 comprises 15 residues. From germline, CDR1 is MDHEN and CDR2 SYDVKM. V was trimmed by 4 bases and J by 1 base, leaving 11 bases between them. As DNA, the CDR3 is TGTGCCAGCAGTTCCAGCTTAATGAGCAATCAGCCCCAGCATTTT. Protein: CASSSSLMSNQPQHF.

Written as DNA, the CDR3 is TGTGCCAGCAGCTCCACGCGGGAGACTCCCTACGAGCAGTACTTC. Translating gives CASSSTRETPYEQYF. This sequence joins TRBV5-4 and TRBJ2-7, with 7 bases lining up with TRBD2. Germline values: CDR1 SGHNT, CDR2 YYREEE (reference sequence). V lost 3 bases, J lost 2 bases, and 8 bases stayed unmatched. The CDR3 consists of 15 residues.

V and J are TRBV4-1 and TRBJ2-7; D is uncertain. Germline V gene sequence: CDR1 MGHRA, CDR2 YSYEKL. The V end was cut by 1 base, the J end by 6 bases, with 13 bases between. The CDR3 is 14 residues long. The CDR3: CASSQGPGIGEQYF. The CDR3 region has the DNA TGCGCCAGCAGCCAAGGCCCGGGCATCGGCGAGCAGTACTTC.

CDR3 residues: CASGDGQGRPLNEQFF. CDR3 sequence (DNA): TGTGCCAGCGGTGATGGACAGGGGAGGCCCCTCAATGAGCAGTTCTTC. The rearrangement uses TRBV7-6 and TRBJ2-1, with 9 bases fitting TRBD1. Germline lookup yields CDR1 SGHVS and CDR2 FNYEAQ. The CDR3 consists of 16 residues. The V segment lost 8 bases and the J segment 6 bases; nucleotides outside the gene matches: 14.

The V call is TRBV19, the J call TRBJ2-1; a weak D match, TRBD1 (6 bases). The V and J ends lost 10 bases and 3 bases respectively, with 10 bases between them. This CDR3 has 12 residues. Germline CDR1 LNHDA, CDR2 SQIVND (reference sequence). The CDR3 region has the DNA TGTGCCACCGCACAGGGCTACAATGAGCAGTTCTTC. It specifies CATAQGYNEQFF.

The rearrangement links TRBV9 to TRBJ2-7; D ambiguous. The CDR3 length is 13 residues. Trimming took off 0 bases at V and 6 bases at J, with 10 bases between the two ends. Germline V gives CDR1 SGDLS, CDR2 YYNGEE. CDR3 loop: CASSVGASGEQYF. CDR3 nucleotides: TGTGCCAGCAGCGTAGGCGCGTCGGGCGAGCAGTACTTC.

The genes are TRBV6-1 and TRBJ2-1, with unresolved D. Per the germline V gene, CDR1 is MNHNS and CDR2 is SASEGT. V lost 0 bases and J lost 2, with 11 bases in between. The CDR3 totals 16 residues. The CDR3 region has the DNA TGTGCCAGCAGTGAAGCGGCCGTATCCACCTACAATGAGCAGTTCTTC. Amino acids: CASSEAAVSTYNEQFF.

The rearrangement joins TRBV6-5 to TRBJ2-2, with D unclear. The V gene lost 5 bases and the J gene lost 3 bases, with 7 bases spanning the gap. The germline V gene encodes CDR1 MNHEY and CDR2 SVGAGI. The CDR3 covers 13 residues. CDR3 residues: CASSLIDTGELFF. The DNA of the CDR3 is TGTGCCAGCAGTCTTATTGACACCGGGGAGCTGTTTTTT.

On this clone: One end of the junction varies from germline; a read error may be responsible. This sequence joins TRBV6-6 and TRBJ2-7; D is perhaps TRBD1 or TRBD2 (5 bases each). The CDR3 extends over 14 amino acids. CDR1 is MNHNY and CDR2 is SVGAGI in the germline V gene (reference sequence). The CDR3 bases are TGTGCCAGCAGTTACGAGAGTGGGACCTACGTGCAGTACTTC. This sequence encodes CASSYESGTYVQYF.

Remarks on this clone: The sample has other DNA sequences that encode this CDR3 too. V and J are TRBV4-1 and TRBJ2-5, with TRBD1 identical over 8 bases. The CDR3 totals 15 residues. V shed 0 bases and J 5 bases; nucleotides not matched to a gene: 5. CDR1 is MGHRA, CDR2 YSYEKL, per germline. The CDR3: CASSQDPGGGETQYF. DNA of the CDR3: TGCGCCAGCAGCCAAGACCCAGGGGGCGGGGAGACCCAGTACTTC.

This chain uses TRBV7-2 with TRBJ2-3; 9 nucleotides align to TRBD2. After removal of 5 bases from V and 2 bases from J, the junction contained 14 bases not matched to a gene. The CDR3 sequence is 18 residues long. Germline lookup yields CDR1 SGHTA and CDR2 FQGNSA. The CDR3 here is CASSEGRLSGRPTDTQYF. In nucleotides, the CDR3 is TGTGCCAGCAGCGAAGGGAGATTGAGCGGGAGGCCCACAGATACGCAGTATTTT.

The rearrangement links TRBV6-1 to TRBJ2-7; 9 nucleotides align to TRBD2. With 1 base clipped from V and 2 bases from J, the junction kept 3 bases outside the gene matches. The V gene's germline CDR1 is MNHNS and CDR2 SASEGT. The CDR3 has 15 residues. CDR3 DNA: TGTGCCAGCAGTGAAGGGGGACTAGCTCCCTACGAGCAGTACTTC. It translates to CASSEGGLAPYEQYF.

The chain links TRBV27 to TRBJ1-1, with D maybe TRBD1 (6 bases). In germline, CDR1 is MNHEY, CDR2 SMNVEV (reference sequence). V was trimmed by 7 bases and J by 1 base, leaving 10 bases between them. The CDR3 spans 13 residues. CDR3: CASTRGGNTEAFF. Written as DNA, the CDR3 is TGTGCCAGCACCCGAGGGGGGAACACTGAAGCTTTCTTT.

The chain joins TRBV19 to TRBJ2-7; D remains unclear. Germline V gives CDR1 LNHDA, CDR2 SQIVND (reference sequence). CDR3 length equals 14 residues. V shed 3 bases and J shed 0 bases, with 9 bases lying between them. CDR3 sequence: CASSMRDNSYEQYF. In nucleotides, the CDR3 is TGTGCCAGTAGTATGCGAGACAACTCCTACGAGCAGTACTTC. Combining the CDR3 with reference TRBV19 and TRBJ2-7 gives the whole variable domain DGGITQSPKYLFRKEGQNVTLSCEQNLNHDAMYWYRQDPGQGLRLIYYSQIVNDFQKGDIAEGYSVSREKKESFPLTVTSAQKNPTAFYLCASSMRDNSYEQYFGPGTRLTVT.

In its sample, this clone was seen once. The chain has TRBV7-3 and TRBJ2-3, with 8 bases lining up with TRBD2. Trimming cost V 0 bases and J 1 base; bases outside gene matches: 3. The germline V gene has CDR1 SGHTA and CDR2 FQGTGA. This CDR3 has 16 amino acids. The CDR3 DNA is TGTGCCAGCAGCTTAACCGTGACTAGCGGCACAGATACGCAGTATTTT. Translating gives CASSLTVTSGTDTQYF.

The table lists this clone with a count of one. The J gene is TRBJ2-3, the V gene TRBV18, with a tentative D call TRBD1 (5 bases). The CDR3 extends over 17 amino acids. The V end was cut by 3 bases, the J end by 1 base, with 17 bases between. Germline CDR1 is KGHSH and CDR2 is LQKENI. The DNA of the CDR3 is TGTGCCAGCTCACCTGATCCTTCCAGGGATCGCACAGATACGCAGTATTTT. Protein sequence: CASSPDPSRDRTDTQYF.

The V gene is TRBV30, the J gene TRBJ2-7; no reliable D call. V lost 0 bases to trimming and J lost 6 bases, with 15 bases between them. This CDR3 has 14 residues. Germline V CDR1 and CDR2: GTSNPN, SVGIG (reference sequence). CDR3 region: CAWSVLTDRIEQYF. In DNA form, the CDR3 reads TGTGCCTGGAGTGTCCTAACTGATCGAATCGAGCAGTACTTC. The full variable domain, in which reference TRBV30 and TRBJ2-7 provide the parts outside the CDR3, is SQTIHQWPATLVQPVGSPLSLECTVEGTSNPNLYWYRQAAGRGLQLLFYSVGIGQISSEVPQNLSASRPQDRQFILSSKKLLLSDSGFYLCAWSVLTDRIEQYFGPGTRLTVT.

The CDR3 reads CASSSVSNQPQHF. As DNA, the CDR3 is TGTGCCAGCAGTTCCGTTAGCAATCAGCCCCAGCATTTT. The chain is built from TRBV27 and TRBJ1-5; D gene uncertain. There are 13 residues in the CDR3. Trimming shortened V by 4 bases and J by 0 bases, and 4 bases separated the two germline ends. Germline-derived CDR1 and CDR2 are MNHEY and SMNVEV (reference sequence).

In its sample, this clone was seen a few times. The same CDR3 also results from other DNA sequences found in this sample. This chain connects TRBV7-9 to TRBJ2-7; maybe TRBD1 (5 bases). This CDR3 spans 12 amino acids. The V end lost 4 bases, the J end lost 2 bases, and 6 bases lay between the germline ends. Germline values: CDR1 SEHNR, CDR2 FQNEAQ (reference sequence). CDR3 bases: TGTGCCAGCAGCTCGGACACCTACGAGCAGTACTTC. Translation: CASSSDTYEQYF.

This rearrangement joins TRBV12-5 to TRBJ2-1; D gene unclear. Deletions cut 6 bases from V and 7 bases from J, with 13 bases between. Germline CDR1 LGHNT, CDR2 FRNRAP. This CDR3 has 13 residues. The chain's CDR3 is CASGEGLMNEQFF. The CDR3 DNA is TGTGCTAGTGGAGAAGGGCTTATGAATGAGCAGTTCTTC.

CDR3 in amino acids: CASRTGDTFSQETQYF. The CDR3 DNA reads as TGCGCCAGCAGAACGGGGGACACTTTCTCCCAAGAGACCCAGTACTTC. This sequence joins TRBV5-1 and TRBJ2-5; D may correspond to TRBD1 or TRBD2 (6 bases each). Trimming pared 5 bases from V and 1 base from J, leaving 18 bases between. This CDR3 comprises 16 residues. CDR1 is SGHRS, CDR2 YFSETQ, per germline.

This chain links TRBV30 with TRBJ1-5; D is unclear. CDR1 is GTSNPN and CDR2 is SVGIG in the germline V gene (reference sequence). The CDR3 extends over 14 amino acids. V lost 0 bases to trimming and J lost 4 bases, with 10 bases between them. CDR3 loop: CAWSVGLGNQPQHF. The CDR3 DNA sequence: TGTGCCTGGAGTGTAGGGCTTGGGAATCAGCCCCAGCATTTT.

The chain uses TRBV7-9 and TRBJ2-7; the D is unclear. V lost 5 bases and J lost 7, with 9 bases in between. Germline V gene sequence: CDR1 SEHNR, CDR2 FQNEAQ (reference sequence). The CDR3 loop spans 11 amino acids. The CDR3 region has the DNA TGTGCCAGCAGCAAGGACGGGGAGCAGTACTTC. Translating it yields CASSKDGEQYF.

In this sample, this clone turned up once. The chain links TRBV30 to TRBJ1-1; the D gene is possibly TRBD1 (5 bases). Per germline, CDR1 GTSNPN and CDR2 SVGIG (reference sequence). V shed 4 bases and J shed 7 bases, with 13 bases lying between them. The CDR3 has 12 amino acids. Here the CDR3 reads CAWTLGEDEAFF. CDR3 DNA sequence: TGTGCCTGGACCCTGGGGGAAGATGAAGCTTTCTTT.

CDR3 region: CASSPEGTEAFF. The CDR3 DNA reads TGTGCCAGCAGCCCCGAGGGCACTGAAGCTTTCTTT. The V and J genes are TRBV13 and TRBJ1-1; D is uncertain. Between the trimmed V and J ends, which lost 5 bases and 4 bases, there was a span of 8 bases. Germline V gene lookup returns CDR1 PRHDT and CDR2 FYEKMQ (reference sequence). This CDR3 is 12 amino acids long. The whole variable domain, filled in from reference TRBV13 and TRBJ1-1, reads AAGVIQSPRHLIKEKRETATLKCYPIPRHDTVYWYQQGPGQDPQFLISFYEKMQSDKGSIPDRFSAQQFSDYHSELNMSSLELGDSALYFCASSPEGTEAFFGQGTRLTVV.

The rearrangement joins TRBV7-6 to TRBJ1-5; TRBD1 agrees at 9 bases. J was trimmed by 5 bases and V by 0 bases; bases with no gene match: 5. The length of the CDR3 is 16 residues. Germline loops: CDR1 SGHVS, CDR2 FNYEAQ. The CDR3 spells CASSLAADRGDQPQHF. As DNA, the CDR3 is TGTGCCAGCAGCTTAGCGGCGGACAGGGGAGATCAGCCCCAGCATTTT.

V and J are TRBV7-2 and TRBJ2-7; D gene uncertain. There are 15 residues in the CDR3. Trimming took 4 bases from V and 2 from J, leaving 15 bases between them. The germline gives CDR1 SGHTA, CDR2 FQGNSA. CDR3 nucleotides: TGTGCCAGCAGCTCCTACTTACTTCCTACCTACGAGCAGTACTTC. This encodes CASSSYLLPTYEQYF.